The clone carrying this T cell receptor (beta chain) was observed many times. The antigen is unknown. V shed 0 bases and J shed 4 bases, with 13 bases lying between them. Looked up from germline, CDR1 is LGHNA and CDR2 is YSLEER. CDR3 length equals 15 residues. This specimen comes from a study of T cells after yellow fever vaccination. Study in general: SMART-Seq v4 Ultra Low Input served to prepare low-cell-number fractions.

TCRdb ran MiXCR on the 5' RACE reads and lists one entry per CDR3 protein. This repertoire shows approximately 550,000 distinct CDR3 sequences, about 13% found once; its top ten account for around 15%. General study results and limits: Primary-vaccination clones mostly resurfaced post-booster (about 96% CD4, 75% to 90% CD8). On re-exposure, the response was weaker but peaked faster, at day 5 versus 15. Some clonotypes were seen in both the CD4 and the CD8 compartments. These made up a small share and likely arose from convergent recombination.

Source: PBMCs, taken on the day of the yellow fever booster vaccination. J is TRBJ2-7 and V is TRBV4-3; weak D call: TRBD2 (7 bases). The clonotype comes from a man aged 30-40 years who received the YFV17D yellow fever vaccine. CDR3 coding DNA: TGCGCCAGCAGCCAAGATTTCGGGGGGCGGTACGAGCAGTACTTC. Its protein is CASSQDFGGRYEQYF.